One and the same sample provided the 9 T cell receptor beta chains below, sequenced in a study of T cells after posttransplantation cyclophosphamide. Libraries were prepared by immunoSEQ multiplex PCR; TCRdb keeps only in-frame clonotypes and omits some of them. This table holds some 5,900 clones, less than 2% found once. Busulfan-fludarabine conditioning, marrow transplant, and cyclophosphamide on days +3 and +4 were administered. Sequencing used PBMCs, obtained about 230 days after a stem cell transplant with posttransplant cyclophosphamide. The receptors were sampled from a male patient in his thirties who received an allogeneic stem cell transplant from a related donor, was CMV-positive, and had no GVHD. Some T cells may originate from the graft donor.

This clone turned up a few times. This rearrangement joins TRBV9 to TRBJ2-1; TRBD2 aligns across 9 bases. Trimming at V came to 0 bases and at J to 5 bases, leaving 6 bases not matched to a gene. The CDR3 extends over 16 amino acids. Germline lookup yields CDR1 SGDLS and CDR2 YYNGEE. The CDR3 nucleotides are TGTGCCAGCAGCGTAGGTCCTGGCGGGAGGGACAATGAGCAGTTCTTC. This codes for CASSVGPGGRDNEQFF. The full variable domain, with the rest looked up from reference TRBV9 and TRBJ2-1, is DSGVTQTPKHLITATGQRVTLRCSPRSGDLSVYWYQQSLDQGLQFLIQYYNGEERAKGNILERFSAQQFPDLHSELNLSSLELGDSALYFCASSVGPGGRDNEQFFGPGTRLTVL.

The rearrangement uses TRBV7-2 and TRBJ2-3, with TRBD2 as a possible D gene (6 bases). This CDR3 is 14 amino acids long. V was shortened by 6 bases and J by 0 bases, with 10 bases between the two germline ends. From germline, CDR1 is SGHTA and CDR2 FQGNSA. The DNA of the CDR3 is TGTGCCAGCAGGCCGGGACTGAGCACAGATACGCAGTATTTT. This codes for CASRPGLSTDTQYF.

This clone was detected a few times. The chain combines TRBV19 with TRBJ1-3, with 9 bases lining up with TRBD1. The CDR3 is 15 residues long. The J segment lost 2 bases and the V segment lost 6 bases, leaving 5 bases of the junction unmatched. CDR1 and CDR2 from the germline V gene are LNHDA and SQIVND (reference sequence). CDR3 loop: CASRRTGATGNTIYF. The CDR3 DNA sequence: TGTGCCAGTAGGCGGACAGGGGCGACTGGAAACACCATATATTTT.

This clone was counted between two and nine times. The chain is built from TRBV7-8 and TRBJ2-7; unclear D gene. V dropped 5 bases and J dropped 3 bases, with 11 bases sitting between them. This CDR3 has 13 residues. Germline CDR1 is SGHVS and CDR2 is FQNEAQ. The CDR3 sequence is CASSSLRGYEQYF. As DNA, the CDR3 is TGTGCCAGCAGCAGTTTACGCGGCTACGAGCAGTACTTC.

The chain carries TRBV7-2 and TRBJ2-2; TRBD2 matches at 7 bases. Germline-derived CDR1 and CDR2 are SGHTA and FQGNSA. The CDR3 is 17 residues long. The ends lost 5 bases at V and 8 bases at J; junction bases unmatched: 17. CDR3 amino acids: CASSPTSSTSLAGELFF. The DNA for the CDR3 is TGTGCCAGCAGCCCGACGTCGTCGACTAGCTTGGCGGGGGAGCTGTTTTTT.

This chain joins TRBV6-5 and TRBJ2-2; maybe TRBD2 (6 bases). CDR1 and CDR2 from the germline V gene are MNHEY and SVGAGI. The CDR3 runs 15 residues. Trimming cost V 6 bases and J 4 bases, with 15 bases left between them. CDR3 sequence (DNA): TGTGCCAGCAGCAAAGAACTAGCTCTCACCGGGGAGCTGTTTTTT. Translating it yields CASSKELALTGELFF.

This chain connects TRBV12-5 to TRBJ2-5, with 8 bases lining up with TRBD1. The length of the CDR3 is 16 residues. V shed 1 base, J shed 4 bases, and the junction held 8 bases outside the gene matches. Germline assignment: CDR1 LGHNT and CDR2 FRNRAP. The CDR3 bases are TGTGCTAGTGGTTTGGGACAGGGGAGAGATATAGAGACCCAGTACTTC. Amino acid sequence: CASGLGQGRDIETQYF.

This clone was counted a few times. The chain couples TRBV19 to TRBJ2-7; TRBD1 matches 8 bases. This CDR3 spans 15 amino acids. Losses at the gene ends were 4 bases for V and 4 bases for J; bases not matched to a gene: 9. CDR1 is LNHDA, CDR2 SQIVND, per germline (reference sequence). CDR3 protein: CASSTSGTGLYEQYF. CDR3 coding DNA: TGTGCCAGTAGTACATCCGGGACAGGACTTTACGAGCAGTACTTC. Looking up the rest from reference TRBV19 and TRBJ2-7 gives the full variable domain: DGGITQSPKYLFRKEGQNVTLSCEQNLNHDAMYWYRQDPGQGLRLIYYSQIVNDFQKGDIAEGYSVSREKKESFPLTVTSAQKNPTAFYLCASSTSGTGLYEQYFGPGTRLTVT.

Concerning this clone itself: Lacking the conserved final phenylalanine or tryptophan, this CDR3 likely reflects a read error. The limits of the CDR3 on the DNA are not certain, so only TCRdb's listed CDR3 is given. The chain links TRBV29-1 to TRBJ2-6; TRBD2 is the table's D call, not checked against the DNA. The germline V gene has CDR1 SQVTM and CDR2 ANQGSEA. The CDR3 totals 16 residues, both ends included. The CDR3 is CSVEEGEGSGALGAVL.